This T cell receptor beta chain originates from a study of cytomegalovirus exposure and HLA in healthy donors. As to this clone: Its antigen is unidentified.

Each of the donors was a healthy bone marrow donor. Unrecorded immune exposure was likely among donors, who were nominally healthy when sampled. The PCR employed 60 Vbeta primers together with 13 Jbeta primers. Measured with immunoSEQ multiplex PCR; TCRdb has only the in-frame clones, and not every one. Of about 200,000 clones listed, roughly four fifths are singletons. Study-wide results and limits: Researchers catalogued 164 TCR beta chains as cytomegalovirus-associated. Segments of the TCR beta V type were, in most cases, productive about 87% or about 30% of the time in an earlier analysis.

CDR3 length: 15 amino acids. V was cut by 3 bases and J by 7 bases, with 15 bases left in between. The V gene's germline CDR1 is MNHEY and CDR2 SMNVEV (reference sequence). This chain joins TRBV27 and TRBJ1-4; D remains unclear. Sequenced input: PBMCs. The origin of this receptor is a woman in her thirties or forties in good health and CMV-seronegative. CDR3 sequence (DNA): TGTGCCAGCAGTTTGGGCCCCGGGAATTCTGAAAAACTGTTTTTT. Residues: CASSLGPGNSEKLFF.